The present TCR beta chain was sequenced within a study of response to subunit inactivated influenza vaccine. Study-level findings and limits: The authors suggested that few new T cells are recruited per seasonal influenza vaccination.

One entry per CDR3 protein results from TCRdb running MiXCR on the RT-PCR reads. The sample consists of roughly 710,000 distinct CDR3 sequences, 14% of them appearing once. This clonotype has just a few counts. The antigen remains unidentified. J lost 6 bases, V lost 4 bases, and 12 bases had no gene match. The CDR3 consists of 16 residues. Looked up from germline, CDR1 is SNHLY and CDR2 is FYNNEI. The TCR originated in a man aged 50 to 60 who received an inactivated influenza vaccine. This specimen was PBMCs from blood, taken roughly 2 weeks before vaccination. The chain carries TRBV2 and TRBJ2-1, with 7 bases that match TRBD2. Here the CDR3 DNA reads TGTGCCAGCAGTGCCACTAGCGAAGTAAGAGGCAATGAGCAGTTCTTC. This encodes CASSATSEVRGNEQFF.